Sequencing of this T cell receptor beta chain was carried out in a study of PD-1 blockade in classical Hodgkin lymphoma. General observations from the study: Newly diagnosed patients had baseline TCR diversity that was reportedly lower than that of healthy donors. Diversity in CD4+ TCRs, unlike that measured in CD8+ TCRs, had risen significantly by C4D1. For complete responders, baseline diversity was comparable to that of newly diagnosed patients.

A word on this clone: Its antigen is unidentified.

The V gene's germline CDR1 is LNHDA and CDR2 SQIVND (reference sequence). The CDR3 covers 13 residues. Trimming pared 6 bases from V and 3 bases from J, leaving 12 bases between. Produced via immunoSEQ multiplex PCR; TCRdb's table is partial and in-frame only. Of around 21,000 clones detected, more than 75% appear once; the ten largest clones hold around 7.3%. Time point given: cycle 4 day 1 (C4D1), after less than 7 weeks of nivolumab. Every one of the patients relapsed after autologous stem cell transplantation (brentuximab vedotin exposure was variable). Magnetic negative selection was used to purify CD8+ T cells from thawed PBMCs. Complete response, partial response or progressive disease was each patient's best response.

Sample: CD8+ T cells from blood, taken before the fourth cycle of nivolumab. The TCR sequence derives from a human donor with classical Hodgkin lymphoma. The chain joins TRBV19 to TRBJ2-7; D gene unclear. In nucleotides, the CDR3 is TGTGCCAGTAGCCCGACAAGCCTCTACGAGCAGTACTTC. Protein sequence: CASSPTSLYEQYF.